This T cell receptor beta chain is drawn from a study of blood T cell repertoires in COVID-19. Study overall: The United States, Italy and Spain were the sources of the acute and convalescent COVID-19 samples. PBMCs, B-cell-depleted T cells, or T cells provided the cDNA or gDNA that made up the material.

In the original workflow: Estimated nucleated cell counts came from reference gene primer amplification. This table comes from immunoSEQ multiplex PCR, and its TCRdb copy is limited to in-frame clones, with some not included. V and J calls and clone size follow that table, whereas D and trimming were derived from the DNA. The profile covers around 98,000 clones, with around nine tenths appearing a single time and 3.5% to 5.5% taken by the ten largest. Germline V lookup: CDR1 ENHRY, CDR2 SYGVKD. The CDR3 loop spans 14 amino acids. With 6 bases clipped from V and 0 bases from J, the junction kept 4 bases outside the gene matches.

This sequence originates from a man in his 70s with acute or convalescent COVID-19. The sequenced material came from peripheral blood. The chain employs TRBV10-3 and TRBJ1-1, with 7 nucleotides matching TRBD1. CDR3 protein: CAIRPGTVNTEAFF. Here the CDR3 DNA reads TGTGCCATCAGGCCCGGGACAGTGAACACTGAAGCTTTCTTT.